This T cell receptor beta chain was identified during a study of tumor-infiltrating lymphocytes in primary liver carcinoma. Across the whole study: Samples returned roughly 3.65 to 7.13 million productive TCRbeta reads each. Read depth did not differ significantly between tissue types.

Overall study findings and caveats: Whereas tumor region pairs overlapped more, tumor-adjacent and tumor-blood pairs overlapped less.

V was trimmed by 5 bases and J by 11 bases, leaving 16 bases between them. Germline V CDR1 and CDR2: SGHAT, FQNNGV. This CDR3 region has 14 residues. This clonotype has just one count. What it binds is not known. From about 0.45 ug total RNA, TCR beta cDNA was generated with a primer in the constant region. Modified slightly, ARM-PCR produced TCR beta libraries over three nested multiplex PCR rounds. TRBV1-TRBV30 forward primers paired with a C-beta reverse primer were used in the first two PCR rounds, which ran approximately 10 cycles each. TCRdb processed the multiplex PCR reads anew with MiXCR; each CDR3 protein has one entry. Altogether hundreds of thousands of distinct CDR3 sequences are present, about three fifths being singletons, with the ten largest covering about 15%. Out of unsorted whole blood came the blood RNA, and germline DNA was extracted as well. Chronic HBV infection was present, with no prior treatment.

Sequences were obtained from peripheral blood. This sequence joins TRBV11-2 and TRBJ1-6; D is uncertain. This receptor was obtained from a woman in her twenties or thirties with primary liver carcinoma and hepatitis B virus infection. CDR3 nucleotide sequence: TGTGCCAGCAGCCAAGAACATGTGGAAACACCCCTCCACTTT. The encoded protein is CASSQEHVETPLHF.